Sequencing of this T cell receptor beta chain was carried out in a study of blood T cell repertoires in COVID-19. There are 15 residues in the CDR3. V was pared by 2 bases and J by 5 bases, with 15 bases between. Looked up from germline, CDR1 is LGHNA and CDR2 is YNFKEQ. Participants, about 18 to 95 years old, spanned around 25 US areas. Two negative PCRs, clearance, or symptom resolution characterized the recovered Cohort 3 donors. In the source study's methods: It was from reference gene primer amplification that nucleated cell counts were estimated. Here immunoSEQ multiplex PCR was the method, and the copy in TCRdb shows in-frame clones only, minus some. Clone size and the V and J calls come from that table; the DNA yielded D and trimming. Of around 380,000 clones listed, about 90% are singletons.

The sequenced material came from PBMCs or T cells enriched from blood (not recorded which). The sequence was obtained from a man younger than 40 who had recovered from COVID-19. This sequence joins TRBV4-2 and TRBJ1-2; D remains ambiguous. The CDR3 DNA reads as TGTGCCAGCAGCCAAAACATCCTGTTGGAGTATGGCTACACCTTC. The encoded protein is CASSQNILLEYGYTF.